These T cell receptor beta chains were read from a single sample in a study of blood T cell repertoires in COVID-19. Clones were read by immunoSEQ multiplex PCR, and TCRdb kept only the in-frame ones, dropping some. This sample has about 160,000 clones, with approximately 86% found just once. The sample was peripheral blood. These receptors were collected from a woman aged 35 to 49 with COVID-19, enrolled during active disease. The CDR3 runs from the conserved cysteine through the conserved F or W. Each record gives: CDR3 DNA, CDR3 protein, clone size, J gene, D gene, V gene. D genes are given only for firm matches. The size entry is marked missing in some rows and otherwise reads once, few, many or a size class.

cdr3_nt: TGTGCCAGCAGTTTGGACAGGGCCAATGAGCAGTTCTTC; cdr3_aa: CASSLDRANEQFF; clone_size: .; j_call: TRBJ2-1; d_call: TRBD1; v_call: TRBV12-3/TRBV12-4
cdr3_nt: TGTGCCAGCAGCTTGGCCGTGGGGCTAGTGGGCACCGGGGAGCTGTTTTTT; cdr3_aa: CASSLAVGLVGTGELFF; clone_size: .; j_call: TRBJ2-2; d_call: .; v_call: TRBV5-5
cdr3_nt: TGTGCCAGCAGTTACCCCCCCGGCACTGAAGCTTTCTTT; cdr3_aa: CASSYPPGTEAFF; clone_size: .; j_call: TRBJ1-1; d_call: .; v_call: TRBV6-2/TRBV6-3
cdr3_nt: TGTGCCAGTAGTTGGGGGGGCTTGAACACTGAAGCTTTCTTT; cdr3_aa: CASSWGGLNTEAFF; clone_size: many; j_call: TRBJ1-1; d_call: .; v_call: TRBV19
cdr3_nt: TGTGCCAGCAGCTCCTCCGCCGGGGAGCTGTTTTTT; cdr3_aa: CASSSSAGELFF; clone_size: .; j_call: TRBJ2-2; d_call: .; v_call: TRBV7-3
cdr3_nt: TGTGCCAGCAGCATGGGGACTAGCGGGGGACAGGAGACCCAGTACTTC; cdr3_aa: CASSMGTSGGQETQYF; clone_size: .; j_call: TRBJ2-5; d_call: TRBD2; v_call: TRBV7-3
cdr3_nt: TGTGCCAGCACTATACCGACTGGCACAGATACGCAGTATTTT; cdr3_aa: CASTIPTGTDTQYF; clone_size: .; j_call: TRBJ2-3; d_call: .; v_call: TRBV28
cdr3_nt: TGTGCCAGCAGCCAAGAGAGGGCCTTCGGCTATGGCTACACCTTC; cdr3_aa: CASSQERAFGYGYTF; clone_size: .; j_call: TRBJ1-2; d_call: .; v_call: TRBV4-2
cdr3_nt: TGTGCCAGCAGGGGGGGGGCAGGCCTATATGGCTACACCTTC; cdr3_aa: CASRGGAGLYGYTF; clone_size: .; j_call: TRBJ1-2; d_call: .; v_call: TRBV6-5
cdr3_nt: TGTGCCAGCAGTTTCCGACAGGGCACGAACACCGGGGAGCTGTTTTTT; cdr3_aa: CASSFRQGTNTGELFF; clone_size: .; j_call: TRBJ2-2; d_call: TRBD1; v_call: TRBV6-5
cdr3_nt: TGTGCCTGGTTACGACAGGGGAGCCCCCTACAGTACTTC; cdr3_aa: CAWLRQGSPLQYF; clone_size: .; j_call: TRBJ2-7; d_call: TRBD1; v_call: TRBV30
cdr3_nt: TGTGCCAGCAGAGCCGGGACAGGGGTTATTGAAAAACTGTTTTTT; cdr3_aa: CASRAGTGVIEKLFF; clone_size: .; j_call: TRBJ1-4; d_call: TRBD1; v_call: TRBV28
cdr3_nt: TGTGCCAGCAGCCCCCCGGCCAGGGTTTACGAGCAGTACTTC; cdr3_aa: CASSPPARVYEQYF; clone_size: .; j_call: TRBJ2-7; d_call: .; v_call: TRBV7-9
cdr3_nt: TGTGCCACCAGCAGCGGCGGGACAGGGGCGGCTAGCCGACCGTTCTTC; cdr3_aa: CATSSGGTGAASRPFF; clone_size: .; j_call: TRBJ2-1; d_call: TRBD1; v_call: TRBV15
cdr3_nt: TGCAGCGTTGGATTAGGGGGAGTCGACTATTCCTATGGCTACACCTTC; cdr3_aa: CSVGLGGVDYSYGYTF; clone_size: .; j_call: TRBJ1-2; d_call: .; v_call: TRBV29-1
cdr3_nt: TGTGCCAGCATTAAAAACACCGGGGAGCTGTTTTTT; cdr3_aa: CASIKNTGELFF; clone_size: .; j_call: TRBJ2-2; d_call: .; v_call: TRBV28
cdr3_nt: TGCAGCGTTGTCTCTACCGGGGAGCTGTTTTTT; cdr3_aa: CSVVSTGELFF; clone_size: .; j_call: TRBJ2-2; d_call: .; v_call: TRBV29-1
cdr3_nt: TGTGCCAGCAGTTTATCGGGCGGGAGTGGGGCCTACGAGCAGTACTTC; cdr3_aa: CASSLSGGSGAYEQYF; clone_size: .; j_call: TRBJ2-7; d_call: TRBD2; v_call: TRBV27
cdr3_nt: TGTGCCAGCAGTGAGGACAGCTACAATGAGCAGTTCTTC; cdr3_aa: CASSEDSYNEQFF; clone_size: .; j_call: TRBJ2-1; d_call: .; v_call: TRBV6-4
cdr3_nt: TGTGCCAGCAAGAAGGGGCAAGTTCTCACAGATACGCAGTATTTT; cdr3_aa: CASKKGQVLTDTQYF; clone_size: few; j_call: TRBJ2-3; d_call: .; v_call: TRBV6-5